This T cell receptor beta chain came from a study of regulatory T cells in long-lasting Graves disease. Study-wide results and limits: Newly diagnosed Graves' patients had higher TCR diversity than persistent ones.

Libraries of TCR beta came from iRepertoire HTBI primers plus Arm-PCR of CDR3 regions. TCRdb reanalysed the multiplex PCR reads using MiXCR and keeps one entry per CDR3 protein. This table has fewer than 500,000 distinct CDR3 sequences, 15% to 20% appearing once. The V gene's germline CDR1 is GTSNPN and CDR2 SVGIG (reference sequence). Trimming took 5 bases from V and 3 from J; bases not matched to a gene: 12. The CDR3 sequence is 15 residues long. As for time point: newly diagnosed GD, antithyroid drugs for less than 3 months. The TCR library was prepared using RNA isolated from PBMCs. With EDTA tubes as the receptacles, approximately 10 milliliters of peripheral blood were drawn. About this clonotype: Its specificity is not known. A much larger clone differs from this one at a single base, so this may be a read error.

This sample was shared with a second study, whose subject was T cells in Graves' hyperthyroidism and ophthalmopathy.

The TCR was taken from a man in his forties with Graves disease. This specimen was peripheral blood mononuclear cells (PBMCs), taken at new diagnosis, from a patient treated with antithyroid drugs. V usage is TRBV30 and J usage is TRBJ2-7; 8 bases are shared with TRBD1. The CDR3 here is CAWEDTGGSLYEQYF. CDR3 DNA: TGTGCCTGGGAAGATACAGGGGGGTCCCTCTACGAGCAGTACTTC.